A single sample gave rise to the 29 T cell receptor beta chains below, sequenced in a study of post-analysis software for immune sequencing data (dated by TCRdb to about 2015). The full study reports these points: Significantly higher frequencies in patients than in controls were found for roughly 5 TRBV segments, including TRBV5-6, TRBV5-1 and TRBV20-1.

Library prep was done by PCR. The sequencer was an Illumina HiSeq 2500. To reduce PCR and sequencing biases, unique molecular identifiers were built into the TCR beta cDNA libraries. TCRdb reprocessed the public reads (quality trimming at Q25 with fastp, clone calling with MiXCR) and kept in-frame beta chains. Rows with a matching CDR3 protein are joined into one entry that keeps the most common DNA and genes. The sample table holds 450,000 to 700,000 distinct CDR3 sequences, of which 44% were seen once. About 1.5% of the sample is held by the ten biggest clonotypes. No cognate antigen is known for these TCRs. The sequenced sample was blood. These receptors were collected from a girl aged 5-17 years with multiple sclerosis.

This clonotype was detected only a few times. This chain uses TRBV18 with TRBJ2-3, with D perhaps being TRBD1 or TRBD2 (6 bases each). CDR1 KGHSH and CDR2 LQKENI come from the germline V gene. Trimming took off 3 bases at V and 1 base at J, with 11 bases between the two ends. The CDR3 is 15 residues long. CDR3 amino acids: CASSPTRGGTDTQYF. The CDR3 DNA reads as TGTGCCAGCTCACCGACTAGGGGGGGCACAGATACGCAGTATTTT.

This clonotype was detected ten times or more. This sequence joins TRBV4-1 and TRBJ2-1, with D possibly being TRBD1 or TRBD2 (6 bases each). Germline CDR1 reads MGHRA; CDR2 reads YSYEKL. Trimming removed 4 bases at V and 4 bases at J, with 29 bases between. The CDR3 has 20 amino acids. Here the CDR3 DNA reads TGCGCCAGCAGCCTACCAGCCAAGGACGGGGGCGGGGAGATTTACAATGAGCAGTTCTTC. It translates to CASSLPAKDGGGEIYNEQFF.

The chain combines TRBV3-1 with TRBJ2-7; D uncertain. V lost 2 bases and J lost 3, with 5 bases in between. CDR1 and CDR2 (germline): LGHDT, YNNKEL (reference sequence). This CDR3 spans 12 amino acids. The CDR3 bases are TGTGCCAGCAGCCAAAACAGCTACGAGCAGTACTTC. Its translation is CASSQNSYEQYF.

The chain recombines TRBV6-1 with TRBJ1-5; D call uncertain. The CDR3 consists of 12 residues. In germline, CDR1 is MNHNS, CDR2 SASEGT. Trimming took 1 base from V and 6 from J, leaving 4 bases between them. CDR3 coding DNA: TGTGCCAGCAGTGAAGGTAGTCAGCCCCAGCATTTT. As protein: CASSEGSQPQHF.

This rearrangement joins TRBV29-1 to TRBJ2-3; 10 positions match TRBD2. V dropped 0 bases and J dropped 5; count of bases not matched to a gene: 11. CDR3 length equals 17 residues. Looked up from germline, CDR1 is SQVTM and CDR2 is ANQGSEA. CDR3 region: CSVEDVQRGGDQDTQYF. The CDR3 DNA is TGCAGCGTTGAAGATGTGCAGCGGGGGGGCGATCAAGATACGCAGTATTTT.

The chain couples TRBV7-9 to TRBJ2-5; D is uncertain. The DNA end lines up better with TRBJ2-7; the J call may be wrong. CDR1 is SEHNR and CDR2 is FQNEAQ in the germline V gene (reference sequence). The CDR3 consists of 14 residues. CDR3 residues: CASSADQWVGEQYF. CDR3 coding DNA: TGTGCCAGCAGCGCTGACCAGTGGGTCGGCGAGCAGTACTTC.

This clonotype was seen many times. V is TRBV12-3 or TRBV12-4 and J is TRBJ2-1; 11 bases fit TRBD2. The CDR3 has 15 amino acids. J lost 7 bases, V lost 2 bases, and 4 bases had no gene match. CDR3 amino acids: CASSLFRLAGNEQFF. In DNA, the CDR3 is TGTGCCAGCAGTTTATTCCGACTAGCGGGAAATGAGCAGTTCTTC.

The genes are TRBV7-9 and TRBJ2-1; D unresolved. This CDR3 is built from 14 residues. V lost 1 base, J lost 11 bases, and 15 bases lay in between. Germline V gene sequence: CDR1 SEHNR, CDR2 FQNEAQ (reference sequence). CDR3 DNA sequence: TGTGCCAGCAGCTTAGATTTCCCCTCGCCACAGCAGTTCTTC. It codes for CASSLDFPSPQQFF.

This clonotype was counted only a few times. The chain couples TRBV12-3 or TRBV12-4 to TRBJ2-1; D may be TRBD1 or TRBD2 (6 bases each). CDR3 length: 17 residues. Deletions cut 4 bases from V and 0 bases from J, with 16 bases between. The CDR3 loop is CASSYSPGASSYNEQFF. Here the CDR3 DNA reads TGTGCCAGCAGTTACTCCCCGGGGGCCAGCTCCTACAATGAGCAGTTCTTC.

The chain carries TRBV12-3 or TRBV12-4 and TRBJ1-2; D is ambiguous. Trimming shortened V by 3 bases and J by 10 bases, and 9 bases separated the two germline ends. This CDR3 has 11 amino acids. In DNA form, the CDR3 reads TGTGCCAGCAGTTTGAGTCGAGACTACACCTTC. Its protein is CASSLSRDYTF.

The table lists this clonotype with a few counts. The V gene is TRBV4-1, the J gene TRBJ1-5; no clear D. The CDR3 extends over 15 amino acids. In germline, CDR1 is MGHRA, CDR2 YSYEKL. V gave up 1 base and J gave up 2 bases, with 9 bases separating them. CDR3 bases: TGCGCCAGCAGCCAAGTTAGGGAGGGCAATCAGCCCCAGCATTTT. As protein: CASSQVREGNQPQHF.

Points on this clonotype: The junction departs from germline at one end; a sequencing error may be responsible. This chain connects TRBV4-1 to TRBJ2-5; TRBD1 agrees at 7 bases. TRBJ2-7 matches the DNA end more closely, so the J call is doubtful. The CDR3 sequence is 14 residues long. Germline values: CDR1 MGHRA, CDR2 YSYEKL. The CDR3 sequence: CASSQDRVRHEQYF. As DNA, the CDR3 is TGCGCCAGCAGTCAAGACAGGGTCAGGCACGAGCAGTACTTC.

The chain has TRBV29-1 and TRBJ2-7; perhaps TRBD1 as D (5 bases). The CDR3 length is 12 residues. V was pared by 4 bases and J by 9 bases, with 16 bases between. Germline lookup yields CDR1 SQVTM and CDR2 ANQGSEA. CDR3 protein: CSVVGAETWQYF. DNA of the CDR3: TGCAGCGTTGTAGGGGCAGAAACTTGGCAGTACTTC.

This chain connects TRBV2 to TRBJ2-1; TRBD2 agrees at 7 bases. The length of the CDR3 is 14 residues. Losses at the gene ends were 7 bases for V and 8 bases for J; bases not matched to a gene: 11. Germline assignment: CDR1 SNHLY and CDR2 FYNNEI. The CDR3, as DNA: TGTGCCAGCAATGGGGAGGGAATCCCCCATGAGCAGTTCTTC. Its translation is CASNGEGIPHEQFF.

The chain carries TRBV10-3 and TRBJ2-3; possibly TRBD1 or TRBD2 for D (6 bases each). The CDR3 runs 18 residues. Trimming stripped 2 bases from V and 1 base from J, with 19 bases between. CDR1 and CDR2 from the germline V gene are ENHRY and SYGVKD. CDR3: CAISERGLKATRTDTQYF. CDR3 coding DNA: TGTGCCATCAGTGAGCGGGGGCTAAAAGCGACTCGCACAGATACGCAGTATTTT.

This clonotype has just a few counts. The chain has TRBV2 and TRBJ2-7; 10 nucleotides align to TRBD1. Germline loops: CDR1 SNHLY, CDR2 FYNNEI. The junction had 5 bases not matched to a gene; V was cut back by 5 bases and J by 7 bases. The CDR3 consists of 13 residues. The CDR3 sequence: CASSYPGQGEQYF. In DNA, the CDR3 is TGTGCCAGCAGTTACCCGGGACAGGGGGAGCAGTACTTC.

The chain joins TRBV12-3 or TRBV12-4 to TRBJ2-2; unclear D gene. The V gene lost 2 bases and the J gene lost 3 bases, with 7 bases spanning the gap. The CDR3 is 14 amino acids. The CDR3 sequence: CASSLPPHTGELFF. The CDR3 nucleotides are TGTGCCAGCAGTTTACCACCCCACACCGGGGAGCTGTTTTTT.

In this sample, this clonotype turned up a few times. The rearrangement uses TRBV28 and TRBJ2-1; D may match TRBD1 or TRBD2 (5 bases each). The CDR3 has 15 amino acids. Germline V CDR1 and CDR2: MDHEN, SYDVKM. Trimming left V 5 bases short and J 4 bases short, with 15 bases between. The CDR3 coding sequence is TGTGCCAGCAGTCCCTTTGAGGGGATATACAATGAGCAGTTCTTC. Its protein is CASSPFEGIYNEQFF.

The rearrangement uses TRBV7-9 and TRBJ1-6, with no clear D. The V and J ends lost 5 bases and 12 bases respectively, with 14 bases between them. Germline CDR1 SEHNR, CDR2 FQNEAQ (reference sequence). There are 13 residues in the CDR3. CDR3 sequence (DNA): TGTGCCAGCAGCACCTCACAGCAGGAACCCCTCCACTTT. Its protein product is CASSTSQQEPLHF.

The J gene is TRBJ2-7, the V gene TRBV4-1; 8 nucleotides align to TRBD1. The CDR3 runs 15 residues. V was clipped by 4 bases and J by 0 bases; unmatched bases: 5. Germline values: CDR1 MGHRA, CDR2 YSYEKL. The CDR3 DNA follows: TGCGCCAGCAGCCGTACAGGGGGTAGCTCCTACGAGCAGTACTTC. Amino acids: CASSRTGGSSYEQYF.

The sample holds a few counts of this clonotype. The chain couples TRBV20-1 to TRBJ2-4; 11 bases fit TRBD1. With V trimmed by 2 bases and J by 8 bases, 11 bases remained unmatched. Germline V CDR1 and CDR2: DFQATT, SNEGSKA (reference sequence). The CDR3 covers 16 residues. The CDR3: CSARLLGDRGSHIQYF. The CDR3 coding sequence is TGCAGTGCTAGATTACTAGGGGACAGGGGGTCGCACATTCAGTACTTC.

This CDR3 is CASTWERETQYF. As DNA, the CDR3 is TGTGCCAGCACTTGGGAGAGGGAGACCCAGTACTTC. The chain couples TRBV6-1 to TRBJ2-5, with D perhaps matching TRBD2 (5 bases). This CDR3 contains 12 residues. Germline-derived CDR1 and CDR2 are MNHNS and SASEGT. V was trimmed by 7 bases and J by 5 bases, leaving 11 bases between them.

This clonotype was observed a few times. The rearrangement uses TRBV29-1 and TRBJ2-6, with D unresolved. V was clipped by 1 base and J by 0 bases, with 7 bases between them. CDR3 length equals 15 residues. CDR1 SQVTM and CDR2 ANQGSEA come from the germline V gene. The CDR3 DNA follows: TGCAGCGTTGAAGGGACGAACTCTGGGGCCAACGTCCTGACTTTC. Residues: CSVEGTNSGANVLTF.

This sequence joins TRBV27 and TRBJ2-7; TRBD1 might be the D (6 bases). The germline CDR1 and CDR2 sequences are MNHEY and SMNVEV (reference sequence). The germline V and J ends were trimmed by 7 bases and 0 bases, with 16 bases remaining between them. CDR3 size: 15 residues. Here the CDR3 DNA reads TGTGCCAGCACCCCGAGGGACACGAGCTCCTACGAGCAGTACTTC. Translation gives CASTPRDTSSYEQYF.

This clonotype came up once. One junction end disagrees with the germline gene, perhaps due to a read error. V is TRBV7-9 and J is TRBJ2-1; weak D call: TRBD1 (6 bases). Looked up from germline, CDR1 is SEHNR and CDR2 is FQNEAQ (reference sequence). The CDR3 spans 15 residues. CDR3 in amino acids: CASSLGDTPYNEQYF. DNA for the CDR3: TGTGCCAGCAGCTTAGGGGACACCCCCTACAATGAGCAATACTTC.

The V call is TRBV20-1, the J call TRBJ2-7; D may be TRBD2 (6 bases). In germline, CDR1 is DFQATT, CDR2 SNEGSKA (reference sequence). CDR3 size: 12 residues. In DNA, the CDR3 is TGCAGCGCCGCGGGGCAGATCTACGAGCAGTACTTC. Its translation is CSAAGQIYEQYF.

This clonotype occurred many times. This sequence joins TRBV12-3 or TRBV12-4 and TRBJ2-1, with D uncertain. V lost 1 base and J 3 bases, leaving 4 bases between the germline ends. This CDR3 region has 13 residues. In DNA form, the CDR3 reads TGTGCCAGCAGTTTAGGCCTCTACAATGAGCAGTTCTTC. Translation: CASSLGLYNEQFF.

The J gene is TRBJ1-1, the V gene TRBV7-9, with 8 bases lining up with TRBD1. The ends lost 4 bases at V and 2 bases at J; junction bases unmatched: 3. This CDR3 contains 14 residues. CDR1 and CDR2 from the germline V gene are SEHNR and FQNEAQ (reference sequence). DNA for the CDR3: TGTGCCAGCAGCTACGACAGGGGAAACACTGAAGCTTTCTTT. Its protein product is CASSYDRGNTEAFF.

The CDR3 coding sequence is TGTGCCAGCACTGAACTTCTGTGGGGTAGGACCAATGAGCAGTTCTTC. Translation: CASTELLWGRTNEQFF. The V gene is TRBV6-6, the J gene TRBJ2-1; D remains ambiguous. This CDR3 spans 16 amino acids. Looked up from germline, CDR1 is MNHNY and CDR2 is SVGAGI (reference sequence). Trimming took 7 bases from V and 6 from J, leaving 22 bases between them.